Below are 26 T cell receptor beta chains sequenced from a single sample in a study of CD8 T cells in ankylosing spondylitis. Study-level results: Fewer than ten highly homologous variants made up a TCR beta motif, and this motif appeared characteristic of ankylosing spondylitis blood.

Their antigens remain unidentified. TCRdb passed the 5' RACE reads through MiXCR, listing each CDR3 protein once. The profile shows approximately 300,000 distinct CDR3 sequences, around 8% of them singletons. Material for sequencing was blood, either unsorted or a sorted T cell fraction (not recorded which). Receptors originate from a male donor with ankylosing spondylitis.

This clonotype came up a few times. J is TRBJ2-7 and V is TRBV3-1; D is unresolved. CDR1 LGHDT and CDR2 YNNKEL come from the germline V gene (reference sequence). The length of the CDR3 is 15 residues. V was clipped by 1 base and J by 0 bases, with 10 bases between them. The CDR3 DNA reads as TGTGCCAGCAGCCAAGCGAGAGGACCCTCCTACGAGCAGTACTTC. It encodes CASSQARGPSYEQYF.

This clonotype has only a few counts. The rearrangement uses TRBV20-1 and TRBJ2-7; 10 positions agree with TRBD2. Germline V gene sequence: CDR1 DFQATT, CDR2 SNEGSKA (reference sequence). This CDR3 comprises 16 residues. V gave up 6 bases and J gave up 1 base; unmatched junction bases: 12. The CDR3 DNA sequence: TGCAGTGCCGCGGCACCTAGCGGGAGATTGTCCTACGAGCAGTACTTC. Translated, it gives CSAAAPSGRLSYEQYF.

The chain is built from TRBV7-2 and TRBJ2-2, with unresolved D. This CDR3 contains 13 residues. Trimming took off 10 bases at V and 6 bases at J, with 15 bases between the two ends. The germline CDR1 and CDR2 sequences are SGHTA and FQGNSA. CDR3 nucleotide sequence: TGTGCCACCGGTTCGTTTTTCCCCGGGGAGCTGTTTTTT. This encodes CATGSFFPGELFF.

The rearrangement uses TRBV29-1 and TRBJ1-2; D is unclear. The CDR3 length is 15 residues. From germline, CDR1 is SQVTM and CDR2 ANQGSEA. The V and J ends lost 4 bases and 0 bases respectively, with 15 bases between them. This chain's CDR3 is CSVGGRQLANYGYTF. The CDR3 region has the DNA TGCAGCGTTGGAGGCAGGCAGCTTGCTAACTATGGCTACACCTTC.

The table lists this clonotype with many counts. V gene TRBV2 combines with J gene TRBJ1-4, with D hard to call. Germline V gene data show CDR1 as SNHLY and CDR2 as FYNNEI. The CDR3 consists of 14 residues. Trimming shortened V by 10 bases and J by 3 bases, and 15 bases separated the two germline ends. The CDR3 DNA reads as TGTGCCACCCAGCAGAACATCGCTAATGAAAAACTGTTTTTT. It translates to CATQQNIANEKLFF.

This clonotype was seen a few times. CDR3 amino acids: CAISEGHGVQPQHF. The CDR3 DNA sequence: TGTGCCATCAGTGAGGGACACGGAGTTCAGCCCCAGCATTTT. The chain carries TRBV10-3 and TRBJ1-5, with TRBD1 as a possible D gene (5 bases). Germline CDR1 is ENHRY and CDR2 is SYGVKD. Trimming cost V 2 bases and J 6 bases, with 11 bases left between them. This CDR3 comprises 14 residues.

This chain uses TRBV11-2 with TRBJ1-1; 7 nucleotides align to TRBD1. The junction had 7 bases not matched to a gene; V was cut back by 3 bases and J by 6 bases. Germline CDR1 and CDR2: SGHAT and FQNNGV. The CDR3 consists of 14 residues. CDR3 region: CASSLTGTIAEAFF. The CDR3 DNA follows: TGTGCCAGCAGCTTGACAGGGACTATCGCTGAAGCTTTCTTT.

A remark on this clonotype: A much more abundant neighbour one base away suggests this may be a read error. DNA of the CDR3: TGCAGCTTGAGTCTAGCGGGACGTCCCGGGGAGCTGTTTTTT. Protein sequence: CSLSLAGRPGELFF. The chain recombines TRBV29-1 with TRBJ2-2, with 9 positions matching TRBD2. The J segment lost 6 bases and the V segment lost 8 bases, leaving 10 bases of the junction unmatched. This CDR3 has 14 residues. Germline-derived CDR1 and CDR2 are SQVTM and ANQGSEA.

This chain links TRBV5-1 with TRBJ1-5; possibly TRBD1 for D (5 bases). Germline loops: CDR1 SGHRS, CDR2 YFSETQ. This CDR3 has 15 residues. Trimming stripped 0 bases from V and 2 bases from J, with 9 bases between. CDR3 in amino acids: CASSLEGSGNQPQHF. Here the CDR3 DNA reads TGCGCCAGCAGCTTGGAGGGGTCGGGCAATCAGCCCCAGCATTTT.

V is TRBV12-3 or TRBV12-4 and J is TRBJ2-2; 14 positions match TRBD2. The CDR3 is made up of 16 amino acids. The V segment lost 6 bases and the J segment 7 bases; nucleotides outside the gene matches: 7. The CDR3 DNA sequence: TGTGCCAGCAGCGCGCGACTAGCGGGAGGGGGCGGGGAGCTGTTTTTT. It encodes CASSARLAGGGGELFF.

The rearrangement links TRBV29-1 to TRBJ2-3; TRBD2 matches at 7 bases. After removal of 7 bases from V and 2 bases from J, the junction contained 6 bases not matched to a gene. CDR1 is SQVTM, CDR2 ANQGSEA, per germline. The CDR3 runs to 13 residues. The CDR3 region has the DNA TGCAGCGGGGCAAGCGGGAACACAGATACGCAGTATTTT. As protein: CSGASGNTDTQYF.

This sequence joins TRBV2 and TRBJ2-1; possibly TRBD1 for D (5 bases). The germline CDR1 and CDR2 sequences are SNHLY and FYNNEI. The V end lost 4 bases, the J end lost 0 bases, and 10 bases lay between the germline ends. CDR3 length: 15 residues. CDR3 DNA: TGTGCCAGCAGTGTACTTCAGGGCTCCTACAATGAGCAGTTCTTC. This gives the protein CASSVLQGSYNEQFF. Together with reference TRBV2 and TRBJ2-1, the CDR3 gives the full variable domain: EPEVTQTPSHQVTQMGQEVILRCVPISNHLYFYWYRQILGQKVEFLVSFYNNEISEKSEIFDDQFSVERPDGSNFTLKIRSTKLEDSAMYFCASSVLQGSYNEQFFGPGTRLTVL.

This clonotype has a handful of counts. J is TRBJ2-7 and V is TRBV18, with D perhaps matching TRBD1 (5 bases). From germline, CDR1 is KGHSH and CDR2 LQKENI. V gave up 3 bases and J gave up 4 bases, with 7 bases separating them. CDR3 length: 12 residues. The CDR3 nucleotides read TGTGCCAGCTCACCCAGACAGTACGAGCAGTACTTC. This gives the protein CASSPRQYEQYF.

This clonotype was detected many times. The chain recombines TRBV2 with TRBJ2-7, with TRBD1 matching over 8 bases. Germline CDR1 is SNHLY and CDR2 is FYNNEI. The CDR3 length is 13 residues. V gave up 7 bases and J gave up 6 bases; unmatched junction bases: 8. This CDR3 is CASKETGVIEQYF. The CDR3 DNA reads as TGTGCCAGCAAGGAGACAGGGGTGATCGAGCAGTACTTC.

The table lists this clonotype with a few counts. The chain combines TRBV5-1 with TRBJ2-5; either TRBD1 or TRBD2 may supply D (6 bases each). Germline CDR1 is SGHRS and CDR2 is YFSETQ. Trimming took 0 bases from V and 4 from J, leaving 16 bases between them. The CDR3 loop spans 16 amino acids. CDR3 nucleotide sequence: TGCGCCAGCAGCTTGGCCCCGGGGGCAGAGGGAGAGACCCAGTACTTC. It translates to CASSLAPGAEGETQYF.

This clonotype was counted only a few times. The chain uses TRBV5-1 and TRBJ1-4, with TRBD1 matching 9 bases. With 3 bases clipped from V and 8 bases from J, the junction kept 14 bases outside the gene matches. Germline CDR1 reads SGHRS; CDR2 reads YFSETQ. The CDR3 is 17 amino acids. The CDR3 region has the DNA TGCGCCAGCAGCTGGACGAGACCGGGACAGGGAGGCGAAAAACTGTTTTTT. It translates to CASSWTRPGQGGEKLFF.

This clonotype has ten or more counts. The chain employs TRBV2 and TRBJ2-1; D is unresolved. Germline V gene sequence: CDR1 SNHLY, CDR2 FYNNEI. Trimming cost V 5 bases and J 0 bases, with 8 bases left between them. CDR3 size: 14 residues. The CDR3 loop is CASSSPSSYNEQFF. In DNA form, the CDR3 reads TGTGCCAGCAGTTCCCCCAGCTCCTACAATGAGCAGTTCTTC.

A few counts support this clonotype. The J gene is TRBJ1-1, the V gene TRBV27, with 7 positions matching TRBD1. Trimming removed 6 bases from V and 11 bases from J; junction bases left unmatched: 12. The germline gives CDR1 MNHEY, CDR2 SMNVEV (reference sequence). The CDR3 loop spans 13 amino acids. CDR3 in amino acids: CASSLDRAGEAFF. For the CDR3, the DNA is TGTGCCAGCAGCCTCGACAGGGCTGGAGAGGCTTTCTTT.

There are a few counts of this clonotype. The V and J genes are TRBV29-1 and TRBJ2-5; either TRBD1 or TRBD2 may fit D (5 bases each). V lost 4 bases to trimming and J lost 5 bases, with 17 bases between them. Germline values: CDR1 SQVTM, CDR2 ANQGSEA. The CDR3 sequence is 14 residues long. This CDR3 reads CSVAWLGVGETQYF. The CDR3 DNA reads TGCAGCGTTGCCTGGTTGGGGGTCGGGGAGACCCAGTACTTC.

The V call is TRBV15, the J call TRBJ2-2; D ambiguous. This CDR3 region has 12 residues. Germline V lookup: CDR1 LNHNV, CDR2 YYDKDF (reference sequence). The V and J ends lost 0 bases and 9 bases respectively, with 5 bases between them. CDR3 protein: CATSREGRELFF. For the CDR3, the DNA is TGTGCCACCAGCAGAGAGGGCCGGGAGCTGTTTTTT.

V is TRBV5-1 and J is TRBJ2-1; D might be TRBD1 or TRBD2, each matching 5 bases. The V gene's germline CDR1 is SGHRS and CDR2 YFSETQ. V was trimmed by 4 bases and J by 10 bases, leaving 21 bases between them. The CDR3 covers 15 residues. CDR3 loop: CASSLGARTFGEQFF. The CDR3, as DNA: TGCGCCAGCAGCCTCGGGGCCCGAACCTTTGGGGAGCAGTTCTTC.

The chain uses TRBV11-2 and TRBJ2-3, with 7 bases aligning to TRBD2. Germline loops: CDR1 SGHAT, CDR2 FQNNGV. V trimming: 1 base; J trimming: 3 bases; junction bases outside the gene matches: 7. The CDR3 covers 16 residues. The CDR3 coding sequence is TGTGCCAGCAGCTTAGTGGTAGCGGGTCCTACAGATACGCAGTATTTT. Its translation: CASSLVVAGPTDTQYF.

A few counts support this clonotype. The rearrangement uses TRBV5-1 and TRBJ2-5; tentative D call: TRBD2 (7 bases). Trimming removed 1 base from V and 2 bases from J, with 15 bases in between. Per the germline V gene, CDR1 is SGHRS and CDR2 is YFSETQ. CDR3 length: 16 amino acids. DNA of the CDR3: TGCGCCAGCAGCTTGCCTCCTAAGGGGGGGCAAGAGACCCAGTACTTC. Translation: CASSLPPKGGQETQYF.

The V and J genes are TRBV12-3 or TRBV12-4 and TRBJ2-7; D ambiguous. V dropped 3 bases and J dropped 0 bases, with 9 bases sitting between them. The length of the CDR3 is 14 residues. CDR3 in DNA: TGTGCCAGCAGTTTCAGTTCCAGCTCCTACGAGCAGTACTTC. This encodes CASSFSSSSYEQYF.

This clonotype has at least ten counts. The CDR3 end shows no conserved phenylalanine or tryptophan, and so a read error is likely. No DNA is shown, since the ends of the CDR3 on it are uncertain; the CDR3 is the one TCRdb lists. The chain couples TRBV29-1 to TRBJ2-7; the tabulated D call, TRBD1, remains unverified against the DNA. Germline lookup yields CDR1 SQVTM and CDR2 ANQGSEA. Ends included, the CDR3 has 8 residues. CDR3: CSVQDRGT.

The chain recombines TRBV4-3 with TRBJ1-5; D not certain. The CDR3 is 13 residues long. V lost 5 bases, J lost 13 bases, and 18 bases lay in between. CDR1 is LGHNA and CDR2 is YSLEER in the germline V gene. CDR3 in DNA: TGCGCCAGCAGCTTAAACCCCGGCCTTCAACAGCATTTT. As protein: CASSLNPGLQQHF.